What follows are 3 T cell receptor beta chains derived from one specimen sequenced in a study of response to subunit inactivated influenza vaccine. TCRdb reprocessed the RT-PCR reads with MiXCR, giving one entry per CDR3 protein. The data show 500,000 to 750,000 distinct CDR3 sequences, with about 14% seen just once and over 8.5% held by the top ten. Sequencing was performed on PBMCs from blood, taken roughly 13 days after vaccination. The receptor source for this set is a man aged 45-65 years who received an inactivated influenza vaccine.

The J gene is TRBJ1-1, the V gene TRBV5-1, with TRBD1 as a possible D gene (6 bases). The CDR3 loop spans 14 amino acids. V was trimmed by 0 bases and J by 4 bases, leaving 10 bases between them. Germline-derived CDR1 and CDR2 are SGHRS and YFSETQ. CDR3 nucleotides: TGCGCCAGCAGCTTGGAACAGGGTCTCACTGAAGCTTTCTTT. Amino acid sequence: CASSLEQGLTEAFF. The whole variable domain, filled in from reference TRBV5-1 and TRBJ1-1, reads KAGVTQTPRYLIKTRGQQVTLSCSPISGHRSVSWYQQTPGQGLQFLFEYFSETQRNKGNFPGRFSGRQFSNSRSEMNVSTLELGDSALYLCASSLEQGLTEAFFGQGTRLTVV.

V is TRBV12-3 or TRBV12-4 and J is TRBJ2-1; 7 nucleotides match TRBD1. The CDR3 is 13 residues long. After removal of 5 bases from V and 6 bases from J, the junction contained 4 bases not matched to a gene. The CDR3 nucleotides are TGTGCCAGCAGTATGACAGGGTCCAATGAGCAGTTCTTC. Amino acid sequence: CASSMTGSNEQFF.

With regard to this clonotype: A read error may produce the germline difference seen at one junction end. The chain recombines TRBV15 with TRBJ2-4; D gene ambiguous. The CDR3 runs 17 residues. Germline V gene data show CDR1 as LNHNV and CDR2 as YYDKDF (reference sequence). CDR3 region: CATTRVWAQVGKNIQYF. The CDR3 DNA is TGTGCCACCACCAGAGTTTGGGCGCAAGTGGGCAAAAACATTCAGTACTTC.